These 6 T cell receptor beta chains came from one sample sequenced in a study of neurological immune-mediated disorders. TCRdb itself ran the 5' RACE reads through MiXCR, one entry per CDR3 protein. The table includes just over 95,000 distinct CDR3 sequences, roughly 4% detected once. Sequenced input: PBMCs. All receptors come from a woman aged 18-29 years with multiple sclerosis.

This clonotype was picked up many times. The chain combines TRBV10-3 with TRBJ2-1; 8 bases match TRBD2. The germline CDR1 and CDR2 sequences are ENHRY and SYGVKD. Trimming removed 5 bases from V and 6 bases from J; junction bases left unmatched: 9. The CDR3 runs to 15 residues. The DNA for the CDR3 is TGTGCCATCAGTCCCGGGACTAGTATAGTCAATGAGCAGTTCTTC. It codes for CAISPGTSIVNEQFF.

This clonotype has ten or more counts. The V call is TRBV29-1, the J call TRBJ2-3; 10 nucleotides match TRBD2. The CDR3 length is 15 residues. Germline V lookup: CDR1 SQVTM, CDR2 ANQGSEA. Losses at the gene ends were 4 bases for V and 3 bases for J; bases not matched to a gene: 7. The CDR3 DNA reads as TGCAGCGTTGGACCAGCGGGAGGGCCAACAGATACGCAGTATTTT. It yields the protein CSVGPAGGPTDTQYF.

This clonotype was counted at least ten times. The chain carries TRBV29-1 and TRBJ1-2, with D unclear. V lost 3 bases and J lost 5, with 10 bases in between. From germline, CDR1 is SQVTM and CDR2 ANQGSEA. The CDR3 consists of 12 residues. The CDR3 bases are TGCAGCGTTGAGTCGGGGAGGTATGGCTACACCTTC. Translation gives CSVESGRYGYTF.

This clonotype has a count of ten or more. The chain employs TRBV4-1 and TRBJ2-5; D may be TRBD1 (5 bases). With 2 bases removed from V and 7 bases from J, the gap between germline ends came to 14 bases. CDR1 and CDR2 (germline): MGHRA, YSYEKL. The CDR3 is made up of 14 amino acids. The CDR3 nucleotides are TGCGCCAGCAGCCAACCACATAAAGACAGGACCCAGTACTTC. Protein: CASSQPHKDRTQYF.

This clonotype came up many times. This chain links TRBV7-9 with TRBJ2-1, with TRBD1 matching over 7 bases. V gave up 10 bases and J gave up 2 bases; unmatched junction bases: 8. CDR3 length equals 14 residues. CDR1 is SEHNR and CDR2 is FQNEAQ in the germline V gene (reference sequence). The CDR3 sequence: CATSRGGTYNEQFF. CDR3 bases: TGTGCCACGAGTCGAGGGGGCACCTACAATGAGCAGTTCTTC.

This clonotype occurred many times. This sequence joins TRBV11-2 and TRBJ2-3; D uncertain. This CDR3 spans 13 amino acids. CDR1 is SGHAT and CDR2 is FQNNGV in the germline V gene. The germline V and J ends were trimmed by 4 bases and 1 base, with 6 bases remaining between them. The CDR3 spells CASSSQGTDTQYF. In nucleotides, the CDR3 is TGTGCCAGCAGCTCCCAGGGCACAGATACGCAGTATTTT.